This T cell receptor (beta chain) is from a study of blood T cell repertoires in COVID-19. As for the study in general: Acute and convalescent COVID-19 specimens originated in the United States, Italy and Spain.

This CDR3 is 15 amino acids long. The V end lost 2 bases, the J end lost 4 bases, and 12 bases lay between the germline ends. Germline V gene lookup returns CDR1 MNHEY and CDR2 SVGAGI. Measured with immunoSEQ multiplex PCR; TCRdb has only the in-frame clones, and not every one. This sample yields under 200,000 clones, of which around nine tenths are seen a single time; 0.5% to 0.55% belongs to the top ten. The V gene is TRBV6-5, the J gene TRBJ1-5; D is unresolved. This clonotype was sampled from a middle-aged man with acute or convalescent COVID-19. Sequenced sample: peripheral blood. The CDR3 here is CASSYRGGRNQPQHF. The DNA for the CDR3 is TGTGCCAGCAGTTACCGGGGAGGAAGGAATCAGCCCCAGCATTTT.